This TCR beta chain was documented in a study of cytomegalovirus exposure and HLA in healthy donors. In the study overall: The 120 validation repertoires used the same platform as the roughly 700 first-cohort repertoires (as reported by a later analysis). Broader study findings: Among the CMV-associated chains, a few were confirmed in vitro as specific for CMV antigens. It was approximately 150 TCR beta chains that were listed as cytomegalovirus-associated.

Data came from immunoSEQ multiplex PCR; TCRdb stores just in-frame clones and leaves some out. The data show 150,000 to 200,000 clones, roughly 88% seen once. The germline V gene encodes CDR1 MNHNS and CDR2 SASEGT. This CDR3 region has 12 residues. To note about this clone: The antigen is not known. An end of the junction differs from the germline gene, which may be a read error.

Sequencing was carried out using PBMCs. The genes are TRBV6-1 and TRBJ2-1; weak D call: TRBD2 (6 bases). The TCR was taken from a woman in her late teens or twenties in good health and CMV-seronegative. In nucleotides, the CDR3 is TGTGCCAACAGTCTGGGGGGTAATGAGCAGTTCTTC. Residues: CANSLGGNEQFF.